These 5 T cell receptor beta chains came from one sample sequenced in a study of tumor and adjacent non-tumor tissue in lung cancer. The template was RNA from unsorted bulk tissue. Distant lung tissue was collected more than 3 cm away from the tumor edge. A modified ARM-PCR protocol with three rounds of nested PCR amplified TCRbeta. TCRdb recomputed calls from the multiplex PCR reads with MiXCR, one row per CDR3 protein. The sample records fewer than 100,000 distinct CDR3 sequences, more than 75% being singletons. Material: distant non-tumor lung tissue. The receptors derive from a woman aged 45-65 years with non-small cell lung cancer.

The chain is built from TRBV6-5 and TRBJ2-7, with a weak D call TRBD2 (5 bases). The CDR3 contains 16 residues. Trimming cost V 5 bases and J 0 bases, with 17 bases left between them. Germline values: CDR1 MNHEY, CDR2 SVGAGI. The CDR3 here is CASSLFRTRSSYEQYF. The CDR3 bases are TGTGCCAGCAGTCTCTTTCGAACTAGGAGCTCCTACGAGCAGTACTTC.

In this sample, this clonotype turned up once. An end of the junction does not agree with germline; a read error may underlie this. The rearrangement uses TRBV11-2 and TRBJ2-3, with a possible D match to TRBD2 (5 bases). Germline V gives CDR1 SGHAT, CDR2 FQNNGV. The CDR3 sequence is 13 residues long. The CDR3 region is CASSLRSEDTQQF. The CDR3 coding sequence is TGTGCCAGCAGCTTAAGGTCGGAGGATACGCAGCAATTT.

Comment on this clonotype: One end of the junction fails to match germline, which may point to a read error. The DNA of the CDR3 is TGTGCCAGCAGCTTATTAGGAGCTCGAAGGAATTCACCCCTCCGCTTT. It yields the protein CASSLLGARRNSPLRF. The V and J genes are TRBV5-4 and TRBJ1-6; D call uncertain. The CDR3 is made up of 16 amino acids. Per germline, CDR1 SGHNT and CDR2 YYREEE (reference sequence). The complete variable domain, with remaining parts taken from reference TRBV5-4 and TRBJ1-6, reads ETGVTQSPTHLIKTRGQQVTLRCSSQSGHNTVSWYQQALGQGPQFIFQYYREEENGRGNFPPRFSGLQFPNYSSELNVNALELDDSALYLCASSLLGARRNSPLRFGNGTRLTVT.

With respect to this clonotype: The conserved phenylalanine or tryptophan normally closing the CDR3 is absent here, so this likely arose from a read error. V and J are TRBV6-6 and TRBJ2-5, with a possible D match to TRBD1 (6 bases). The V end was cut by 6 bases, the J end by 7 bases, with 18 bases between. There are 14 residues in the CDR3. CDR1 and CDR2 from the germline V gene are MNHNY and SVGAGI (reference sequence). The CDR3 DNA sequence: TGTGCCAGCAGATACGCACAGGGTCGAGGGACCCAGTACCTC. It codes for CASRYAQGRGTQYL.

This clonotype was picked up many times. This chain links TRBV20-1 with TRBJ1-2; 8 bases line up with TRBD1. This CDR3 region has 14 residues. Losses at the gene ends were 6 bases for V and 5 bases for J; bases not matched to a gene: 11. In germline, CDR1 is DFQATT, CDR2 SNEGSKA (reference sequence). CDR3 sequence: CSAYPGQEIYGYTF. CDR3 nucleotide sequence: TGCAGTGCGTATCCGGGACAGGAGATTTATGGCTACACCTTC.